These 22 T cell receptor beta chains came from one sample sequenced in a study of PD-L1 blockade in urothelial cancer. Time point reported: pretreatment peripheral blood. The assay was immunoSEQ multiplex PCR, and TCRdb's table has in-frame clones only and misses some. The sample holds around 45,000 clones, 82% seen once. This sample comprised PBMCs, obtained around atezolizumab (anti-PD-L1) treatment. These receptor sequences come from a man in his forties or fifties with urothelial cancer.

CDR3 DNA: TGTGCCAGCAGTTTACTAGGGACAGTTGTTACTGAAGCTTTCTTT. It encodes CASSLLGTVVTEAFF. V is TRBV27 and J is TRBJ1-1; 7 bases map to TRBD1. This CDR3 spans 15 amino acids. V was pared by 2 bases and J by 5 bases, with 8 bases of the junction left unmatched. CDR1 is MNHEY, CDR2 SMNVEV, per germline (reference sequence).

This chain uses TRBV29-1 with TRBJ2-3, with 12 bases aligning to TRBD2. The trim removed 6 bases at V and 0 bases at J, leaving 1 base unmatched. CDR3 length equals 14 residues. CDR1 and CDR2 from the germline V gene are SQVTM and ANQGSEA. The CDR3 protein is CSVGTSGSTDTQYF. The CDR3 DNA reads TGCAGCGTGGGGACTAGCGGGAGCACAGATACGCAGTATTTT.

The V gene is TRBV7-9, the J gene TRBJ2-3, with unresolved D. Germline loops: CDR1 SEHNR, CDR2 FQNEAQ (reference sequence). The CDR3 consists of 14 residues. V lost 5 bases and J lost 3, with 12 bases in between. The chain's CDR3 is CASSKPQLTDTQYF. The CDR3 DNA reads TGTGCCAGCAGCAAACCACAATTGACAGATACGCAGTATTTT.

The chain joins TRBV6-6 to TRBJ2-3; maybe TRBD2 (5 bases). The CDR3 covers 12 residues. Germline V gives CDR1 MNHNY, CDR2 SVGAGI (reference sequence). Trimming removed 5 bases at V and 6 bases at J, with 9 bases between. The DNA of the CDR3 is TGTGCCAGCAGTGGGGAGAGGGATACGCAGTATTTT. It specifies CASSGERDTQYF.

The chain couples TRBV6-4 to TRBJ2-1, with 8 bases that match TRBD2. The CDR3 totals 15 residues. CDR1 is MRHNA and CDR2 is SNTAGT in the germline V gene. Trimming at V came to 3 bases and at J to 1 base, leaving 2 bases not matched to a gene. CDR3 sequence: CASSESGSSYNEQFF. As DNA, the CDR3 is TGTGCCAGCAGTGAGAGCGGGAGTTCCTACAATGAGCAGTTCTTC.

On this clone itself: The same CDR3 can be traced to other DNA sequences in this sample. V usage is TRBV18 and J usage is TRBJ2-7; D is possibly TRBD2 (5 bases). CDR3 length: 12 residues. V dropped 6 bases and J dropped 0 bases, with 6 bases sitting between them. The germline V gene encodes CDR1 KGHSH and CDR2 LQKENI. CDR3 sequence: CASSGSSYEQYV. As DNA, the CDR3 is TGTGCCAGCTCGGGGAGCTCCTACGAGCAGTACGTC.

The gene calls are TRBV5-5 and TRBJ2-3; maybe TRBD1 (6 bases). Trimming cost V 4 bases and J 2 bases, with 20 bases left between them. The CDR3 has 17 residues. Germline loops: CDR1 SGHKS, CDR2 YYEKEE (reference sequence). CDR3 region: CASSRGHPRLLTDTQYF. As DNA, the CDR3 is TGTGCCAGCAGCAGGGGACACCCCCGACTCCTCACAGATACGCAGTATTTT.

The rearrangement uses TRBV19 and TRBJ2-6; tentatively, D is TRBD2 (5 bases). Germline CDR1 and CDR2: LNHDA and SQIVND (reference sequence). The V and J ends lost 6 bases and 4 bases respectively, with 10 bases between them. The CDR3 consists of 14 residues. CDR3 loop: CASRDLAGANVLTF. The DNA of the CDR3 is TGTGCCAGTAGAGACTTAGCGGGGGCCAACGTCCTGACTTTC.

This clone appeared a few times. The J gene is TRBJ1-1, the V gene TRBV27; no reliable D call. V shed 2 bases and J shed 1 base, with 8 bases lying between them. This CDR3 is built from 14 residues. Germline CDR1 is MNHEY and CDR2 is SMNVEV (reference sequence). This chain's CDR3 is CASSLTVGNTEAFF. CDR3 nucleotides: TGTGCCAGCAGTTTAACAGTCGGGAACACTGAAGCTTTCTTT.

This sequence joins TRBV2 and TRBJ2-3; TRBD2 aligns across 9 bases. The CDR3 runs 13 residues. V was pared by 3 bases and J by 8 bases, with 3 bases of the junction left unmatched. Germline CDR1 reads SNHLY; CDR2 reads FYNNEI. The CDR3 region is CASSERGGVTQYF. CDR3 coding DNA: TGTGCCAGCAGTGAGCGGGGGGGGGTTACGCAGTATTTT.

The chain joins TRBV19 to TRBJ2-2, with D possibly matching TRBD1 (6 bases). The V and J ends lost 8 bases and 6 bases respectively, with 10 bases between them. The CDR3 spans 12 residues. The V gene's germline CDR1 is LNHDA and CDR2 SQIVND (reference sequence). The CDR3 is CASQGWAGELFF. In DNA, the CDR3 is TGTGCCAGTCAGGGGTGGGCCGGGGAGCTGTTTTTT.

The rearrangement links TRBV5-8 to TRBJ1-1, with D tentatively TRBD1 (6 bases). Germline CDR1 is SGHTS and CDR2 is YDEGEE. The ends were cut back, 0 bases at V and 0 bases at J, with 9 bases in the middle. The CDR3 totals 15 residues. DNA for the CDR3: TGTGCCAGCAGCTTGGGAGGGACAATGAACACTGAAGCTTTCTTT. It yields the protein CASSLGGTMNTEAFF.

The gene calls are TRBV7-6 and TRBJ2-1; D unresolved. V shed 4 bases and J shed 4 bases, with 8 bases lying between them. The CDR3 totals 13 residues. Germline-derived CDR1 and CDR2 are SGHVS and FNYEAQ. DNA for the CDR3: TGTGCCAGCAGCTCCCGACATTACAATGAGCAGTTCTTC. This encodes CASSSRHYNEQFF.

This clone was observed a handful of times. V and J are TRBV5-4 and TRBJ1-4; D is perhaps TRBD1 (6 bases). Germline V gene lookup returns CDR1 SGHNT and CDR2 YYREEE (reference sequence). V was shortened by 3 bases and J by 4 bases, with 13 bases between the two germline ends. This CDR3 region has 15 residues. CDR3 protein: CASSSGQSFNEKLFF. CDR3 bases: TGTGCCAGCAGCTCCGGACAGAGCTTTAATGAAAAACTGTTTTTT.

This chain joins TRBV7-3 and TRBJ2-3, with TRBD2 matching over 8 bases. CDR1 is SGHTA, CDR2 FQGTGA, per germline. The CDR3 is made up of 14 amino acids. After removal of 4 bases from V and 5 bases from J, the junction contained 5 bases not matched to a gene. The CDR3 here is CASSSIGRVDTQYF. The CDR3 DNA follows: TGTGCCAGCAGCTCCATCGGGAGGGTAGATACGCAGTATTTT.

The rearrangement joins TRBV4-1 to TRBJ1-5; D unclear. Germline CDR1 and CDR2: MGHRA and YSYEKL. The germline V and J ends were trimmed by 4 bases and 0 bases, with 13 bases remaining between them. The CDR3 contains 16 residues. CDR3 sequence: CASSPGEANSNQPQHF. As DNA, the CDR3 is TGCGCCAGCAGCCCCGGGGAGGCAAATAGCAATCAGCCCCAGCATTTT.

V usage is TRBV15 and J usage is TRBJ2-5; D is perhaps TRBD1 (5 bases). Trimming cost V 4 bases and J 4 bases, with 16 bases left between them. The CDR3 has 15 amino acids. In germline, CDR1 is LNHNV, CDR2 YYDKDF (reference sequence). This CDR3 is CATSTLNQGGETQYF. CDR3 coding DNA: TGTGCCACCAGCACCTTGAACCAGGGCGGAGAGACCCAGTACTTC.

This clone has only one observation. J is TRBJ2-7 and V is TRBV2; 8 positions match TRBD2. The CDR3 runs to 14 residues. The V segment lost 7 bases and the J segment 6 bases; nucleotides outside the gene matches: 11. Germline loops: CDR1 SNHLY, CDR2 FYNNEI. CDR3 residues: CASKGGGSGGEQYF. The CDR3 DNA reads TGTGCCAGCAAAGGCGGGGGGTCCGGGGGCGAGCAGTACTTC.

This clone has a handful of counts. The chain links TRBV29-1 to TRBJ1-1, with D unresolved. The CDR3 consists of 12 residues. CDR1 and CDR2 from the germline V gene are SQVTM and ANQGSEA. Trimming left V 4 bases short and J 1 base short, with 7 bases between. The CDR3 region is CSVGRRNTEAFF. As DNA, the CDR3 is TGCAGCGTTGGACGGAGGAACACTGAAGCTTTCTTT.

V gene TRBV7-8 combines with J gene TRBJ2-3, with 12 bases that match TRBD2. This CDR3 comprises 17 residues. From germline, CDR1 is SGHVS and CDR2 FQNEAQ. J was trimmed by 0 bases and V by 5 bases; bases with no gene match: 6. CDR3 sequence reads: CASSHPTSGGSTDTQYF. In DNA, the CDR3 is TGTGCCAGCAGCCACCCTACTAGCGGGGGGAGCACAGATACGCAGTATTTT.

The chain joins TRBV19 to TRBJ1-1; no reliable D call. In germline, CDR1 is LNHDA, CDR2 SQIVND (reference sequence). CDR3 size: 12 residues. The V gene lost 5 bases and the J gene lost 1 base, with 5 bases spanning the gap. DNA for the CDR3: TGTGCCAGTAGTCCCCGGAACACTGAAGCTTTCTTT. Translated, it gives CASSPRNTEAFF.

The gene calls are TRBV5-1 and TRBJ2-5; TRBD2 aligns across 8 bases. Germline CDR1 SGHRS, CDR2 YFSETQ. This CDR3 contains 15 residues. The V segment lost 0 bases and the J segment 4 bases; nucleotides outside the gene matches: 5. CDR3 amino acids: CASSLEGLERETQYF. DNA of the CDR3: TGCGCCAGCAGCTTGGAGGGACTAGAACGAGAGACCCAGTACTTC.